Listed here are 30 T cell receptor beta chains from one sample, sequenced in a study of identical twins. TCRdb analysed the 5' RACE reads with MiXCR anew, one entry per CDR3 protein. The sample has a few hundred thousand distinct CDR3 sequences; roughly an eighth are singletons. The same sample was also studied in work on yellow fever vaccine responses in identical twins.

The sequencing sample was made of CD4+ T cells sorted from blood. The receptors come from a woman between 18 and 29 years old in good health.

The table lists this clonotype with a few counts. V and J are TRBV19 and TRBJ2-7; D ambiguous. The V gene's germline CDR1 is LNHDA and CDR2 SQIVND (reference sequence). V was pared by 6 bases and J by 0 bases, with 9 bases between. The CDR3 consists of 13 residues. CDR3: CASSQLPSYEQYF. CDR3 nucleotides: TGTGCCAGTAGCCAACTGCCCTCCTACGAGCAGTACTTC.

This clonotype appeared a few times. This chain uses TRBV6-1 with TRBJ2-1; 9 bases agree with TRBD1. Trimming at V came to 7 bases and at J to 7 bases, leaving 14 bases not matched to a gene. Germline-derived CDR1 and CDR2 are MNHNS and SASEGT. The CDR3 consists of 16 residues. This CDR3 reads CASKTGTGRLLNEQFF. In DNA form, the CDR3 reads TGTGCCAGCAAAACCGGGACAGGGAGGCTGCTGAATGAGCAGTTCTTC.

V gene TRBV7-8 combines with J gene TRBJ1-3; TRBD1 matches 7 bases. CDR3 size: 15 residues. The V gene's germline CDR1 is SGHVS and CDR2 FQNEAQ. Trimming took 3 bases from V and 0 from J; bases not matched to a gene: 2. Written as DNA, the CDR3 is TGTGCCAGCAGCTTGGACAGGCACTCTGGAAACACCATATATTTT. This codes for CASSLDRHSGNTIYF.

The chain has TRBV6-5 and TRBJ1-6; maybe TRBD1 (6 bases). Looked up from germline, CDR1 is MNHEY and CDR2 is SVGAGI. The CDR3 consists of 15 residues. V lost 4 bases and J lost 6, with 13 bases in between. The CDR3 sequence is CASSSTGSGNSPLHF. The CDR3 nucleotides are TGTGCCAGCAGTTCTACAGGGAGTGGTAATTCACCCCTCCACTTT.

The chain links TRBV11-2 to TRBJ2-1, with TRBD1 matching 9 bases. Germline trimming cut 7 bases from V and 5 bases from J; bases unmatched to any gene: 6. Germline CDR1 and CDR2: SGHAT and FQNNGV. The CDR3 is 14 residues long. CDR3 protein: CASTHRGPNNEQFF. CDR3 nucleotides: TGTGCCAGCACCCACAGGGGGCCCAACAATGAGCAGTTCTTC. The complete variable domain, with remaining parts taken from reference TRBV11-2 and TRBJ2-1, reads EAGVAQSPRYKIIEKRQSVAFWCNPISGHATLYWYQQILGQGPKLLIQFQNNGVVDDSQLPKDRFSAERLKGVDSTLKIQPAKLEDSAVYLCASTHRGPNNEQFFGPGTRLTVL.

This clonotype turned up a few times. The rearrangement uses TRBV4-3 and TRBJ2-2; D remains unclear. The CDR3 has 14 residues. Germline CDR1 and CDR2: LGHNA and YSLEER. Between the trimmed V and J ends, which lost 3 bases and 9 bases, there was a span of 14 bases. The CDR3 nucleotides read TGCGCCAGCAGCCAGGCTCAGGCCAATAGGGAGCTGTTTTTT. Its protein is CASSQAQANRELFF.

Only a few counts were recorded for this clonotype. CDR3 DNA: TGTGCCGGGGGACTAGCGGGGGGCCACGAGCAGTACTTC. Its translation: CAGGLAGGHEQYF. V is TRBV2 and J is TRBJ2-7, with 15 positions matching TRBD2. The CDR3 totals 13 residues. Germline V gene data show CDR1 as SNHLY and CDR2 as FYNNEI. Losses at the gene ends were 11 bases for V and 5 bases for J; bases not matched to a gene: 4.

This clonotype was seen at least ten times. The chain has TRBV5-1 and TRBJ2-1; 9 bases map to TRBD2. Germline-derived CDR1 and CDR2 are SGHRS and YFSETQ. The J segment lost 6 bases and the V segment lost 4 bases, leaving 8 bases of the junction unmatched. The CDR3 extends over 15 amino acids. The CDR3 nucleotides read TGCGCCAGCAGCCCCGGGACTAGCTCGATCAATGAGCAGTTCTTC. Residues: CASSPGTSSINEQFF.

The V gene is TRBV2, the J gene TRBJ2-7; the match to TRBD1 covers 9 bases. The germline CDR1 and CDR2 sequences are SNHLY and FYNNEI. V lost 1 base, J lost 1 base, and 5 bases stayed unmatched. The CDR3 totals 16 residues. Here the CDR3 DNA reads TGTGCCAGCAGTGAAGGTCGGGGACAGGGATCCTACGAGCAGTACTTC. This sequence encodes CASSEGRGQGSYEQYF.

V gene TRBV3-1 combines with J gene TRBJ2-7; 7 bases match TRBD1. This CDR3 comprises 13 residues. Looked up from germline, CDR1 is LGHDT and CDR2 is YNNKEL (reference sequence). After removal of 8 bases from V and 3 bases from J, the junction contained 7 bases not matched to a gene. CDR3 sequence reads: CASASDRIYEQYF. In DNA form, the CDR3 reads TGTGCCAGCGCATCGGACAGGATCTACGAGCAGTACTTC.

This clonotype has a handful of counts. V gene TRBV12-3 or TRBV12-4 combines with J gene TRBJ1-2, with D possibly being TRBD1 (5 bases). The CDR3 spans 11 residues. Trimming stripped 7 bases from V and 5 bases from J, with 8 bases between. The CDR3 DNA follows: TGTGCCAGCACGAGGGGTTATGGCTACACCTTC. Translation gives CASTRGYGYTF.

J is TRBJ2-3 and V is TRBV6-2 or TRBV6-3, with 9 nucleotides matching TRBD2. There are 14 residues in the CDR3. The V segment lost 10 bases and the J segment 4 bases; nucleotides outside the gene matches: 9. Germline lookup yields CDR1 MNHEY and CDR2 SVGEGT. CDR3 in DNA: TGTGCCATCCGTAGCGGGAGAGGAGCAGATACGCAGTATTTT. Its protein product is CAIRSGRGADTQYF.

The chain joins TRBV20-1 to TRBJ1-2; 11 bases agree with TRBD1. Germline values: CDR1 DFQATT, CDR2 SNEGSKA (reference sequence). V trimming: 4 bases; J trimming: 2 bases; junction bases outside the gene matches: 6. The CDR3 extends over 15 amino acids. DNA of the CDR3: TGCAGTGCTACGGACAGGGGGCGTTGGAACTATGGCTACACCTTC. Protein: CSATDRGRWNYGYTF.

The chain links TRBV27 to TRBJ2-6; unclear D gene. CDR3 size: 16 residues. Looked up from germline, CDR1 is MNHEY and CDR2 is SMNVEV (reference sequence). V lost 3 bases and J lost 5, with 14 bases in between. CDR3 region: CASSFSETGRANVLTF. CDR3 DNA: TGTGCCAGCAGTTTTTCCGAGACCGGGCGGGCCAACGTCCTGACTTTC. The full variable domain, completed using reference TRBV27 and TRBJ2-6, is EAQVTQNPRYLITVTGKKLTVTCSQNMNHEYMSWYRQDPGLGLRQIYYSMNVEVTDKGDVPEGYKVSRKEKRNFPLILESPSPNQTSLYFCASSFSETGRANVLTFGAGSRLTVL.

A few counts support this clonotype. CDR3 protein: CASSGQRQGGTEAFF. CDR3 sequence (DNA): TGTGCCAGCAGTGGTCAGAGACAGGGGGGAACTGAAGCTTTCTTT. The chain joins TRBV6-1 to TRBJ1-1; TRBD1 matches at 9 bases. Losses at the gene ends were 4 bases for V and 5 bases for J; bases not matched to a gene: 8. Germline-derived CDR1 and CDR2 are MNHNS and SASEGT. The CDR3 totals 15 residues.

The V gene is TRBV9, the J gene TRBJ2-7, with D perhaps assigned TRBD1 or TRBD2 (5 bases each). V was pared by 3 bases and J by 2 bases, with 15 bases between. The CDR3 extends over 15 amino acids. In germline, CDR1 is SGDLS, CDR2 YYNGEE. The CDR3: CASSEREWGTYEQYF. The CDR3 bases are TGTGCCAGCAGCGAGAGGGAATGGGGGACCTACGAGCAGTACTTC.

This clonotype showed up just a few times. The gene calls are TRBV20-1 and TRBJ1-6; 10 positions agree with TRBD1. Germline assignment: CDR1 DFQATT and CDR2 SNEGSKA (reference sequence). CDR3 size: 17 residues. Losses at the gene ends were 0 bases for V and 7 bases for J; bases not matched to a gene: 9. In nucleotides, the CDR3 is TGCAGTGCTAGAGATGGTAGGGGACAGGGGCGGAATTCACCCCTCCACTTT. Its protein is CSARDGRGQGRNSPLHF.

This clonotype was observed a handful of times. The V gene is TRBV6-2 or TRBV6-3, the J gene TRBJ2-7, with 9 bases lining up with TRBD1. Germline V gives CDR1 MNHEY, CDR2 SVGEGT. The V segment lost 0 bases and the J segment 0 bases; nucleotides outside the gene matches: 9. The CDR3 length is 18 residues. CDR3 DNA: TGTGCCAGCAGTTACTCGAGGGACAGGGTCCTTGTCTCCTACGAGCAGTACTTC. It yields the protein CASSYSRDRVLVSYEQYF.

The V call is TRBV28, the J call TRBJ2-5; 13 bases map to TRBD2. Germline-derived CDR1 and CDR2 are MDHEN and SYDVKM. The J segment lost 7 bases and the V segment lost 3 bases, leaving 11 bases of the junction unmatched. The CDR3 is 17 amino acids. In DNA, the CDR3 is TGTGCCAGCAGTTTGGAAACTAGCGGGAGGGGCCAGGGGACCCAGTACTTC. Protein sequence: CASSLETSGRGQGTQYF.

The CDR3 nucleotides are TGTGCCAGCAGCGTAACTTTAGGGGGATCATTTACCGGGGAGCTGTTTTTT. As protein: CASSVTLGGSFTGELFF. V and J are TRBV9 and TRBJ2-2; D is perhaps TRBD1 (6 bases). The CDR3 sequence is 17 residues long. Germline V lookup: CDR1 SGDLS, CDR2 YYNGEE. Trimming removed 1 base at V and 5 bases at J, with 18 bases between.

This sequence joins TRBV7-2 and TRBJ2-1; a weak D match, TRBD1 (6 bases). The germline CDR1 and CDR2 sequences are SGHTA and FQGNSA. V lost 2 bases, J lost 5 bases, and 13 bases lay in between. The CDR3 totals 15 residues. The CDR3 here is CASSLSAGVDNEQFF. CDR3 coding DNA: TGTGCCAGCAGCTTATCAGCAGGGGTGGACAATGAGCAGTTCTTC.

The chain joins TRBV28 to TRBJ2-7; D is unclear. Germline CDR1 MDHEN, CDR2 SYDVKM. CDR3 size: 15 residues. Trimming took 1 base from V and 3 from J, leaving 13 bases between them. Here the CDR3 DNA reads TGTGCCAGCAGTTTATTTTCTGCAGCCAGCTACGAGCAGTACTTC. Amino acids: CASSLFSAASYEQYF.

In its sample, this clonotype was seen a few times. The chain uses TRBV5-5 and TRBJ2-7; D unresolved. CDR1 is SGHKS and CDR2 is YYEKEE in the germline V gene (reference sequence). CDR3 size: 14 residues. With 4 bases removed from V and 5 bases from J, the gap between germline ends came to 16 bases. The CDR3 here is CASSPLYFAHEQYF. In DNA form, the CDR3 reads TGTGCCAGCAGCCCCCTCTATTTCGCCCACGAGCAGTACTTC.

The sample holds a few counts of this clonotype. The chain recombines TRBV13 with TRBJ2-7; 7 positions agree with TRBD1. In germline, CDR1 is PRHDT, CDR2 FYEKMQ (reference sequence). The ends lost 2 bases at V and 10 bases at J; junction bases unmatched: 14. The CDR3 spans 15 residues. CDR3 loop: CASSLIGQDLRRQYF. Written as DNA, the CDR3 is TGTGCCAGCAGCTTAATAGGACAGGATCTACGAAGACAGTACTTC.

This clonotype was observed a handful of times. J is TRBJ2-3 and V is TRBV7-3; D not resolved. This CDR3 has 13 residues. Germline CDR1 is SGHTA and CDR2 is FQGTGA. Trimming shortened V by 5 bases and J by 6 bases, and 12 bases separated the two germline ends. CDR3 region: CASSLSLMDTQYF. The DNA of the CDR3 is TGTGCCAGCAGCCTGTCCCTGATGGATACGCAGTATTTT.

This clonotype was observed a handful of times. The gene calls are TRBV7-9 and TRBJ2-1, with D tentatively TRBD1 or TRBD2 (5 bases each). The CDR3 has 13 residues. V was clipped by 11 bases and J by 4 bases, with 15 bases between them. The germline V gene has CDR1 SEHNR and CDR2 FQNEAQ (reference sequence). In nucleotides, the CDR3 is TGTGCCCCCGGGGCAGTGTTATACAATGAGCAGTTCTTC. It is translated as CAPGAVLYNEQFF.

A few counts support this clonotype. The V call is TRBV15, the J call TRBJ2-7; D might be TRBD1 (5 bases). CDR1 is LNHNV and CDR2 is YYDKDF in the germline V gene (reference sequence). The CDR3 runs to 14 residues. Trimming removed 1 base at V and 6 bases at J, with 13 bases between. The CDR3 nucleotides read TGTGCCACCAGCAGAGTATTGCAGGGCTCCGAGCAGTACTTC. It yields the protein CATSRVLQGSEQYF. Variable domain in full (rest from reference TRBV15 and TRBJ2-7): DAMVIQNPRYQVTQFGKPVTLSCSQTLNHNVMYWYQQKSSQAPKLLFHYYDKDFNNEADTPDNFQSRRPNTSFCFLDIRSPGLGDTAMYLCATSRVLQGSEQYFGPGTRLTVT.

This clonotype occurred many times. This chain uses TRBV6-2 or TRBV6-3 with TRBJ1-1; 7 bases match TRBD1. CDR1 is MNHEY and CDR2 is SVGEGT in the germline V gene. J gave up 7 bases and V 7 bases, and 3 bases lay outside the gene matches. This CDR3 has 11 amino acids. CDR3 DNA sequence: TGTGCCAGCAACAACAGGGGTGAAGCTTTCTTT. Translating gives CASNNRGEAFF.

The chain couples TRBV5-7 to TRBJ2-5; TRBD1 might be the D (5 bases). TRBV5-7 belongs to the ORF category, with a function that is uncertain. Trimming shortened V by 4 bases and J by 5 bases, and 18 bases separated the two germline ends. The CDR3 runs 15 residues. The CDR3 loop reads CASSMGRWGRETQYF. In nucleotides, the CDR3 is TGTGCCAGCAGCATGGGTCGGTGGGGCCGCGAGACCCAGTACTTC.

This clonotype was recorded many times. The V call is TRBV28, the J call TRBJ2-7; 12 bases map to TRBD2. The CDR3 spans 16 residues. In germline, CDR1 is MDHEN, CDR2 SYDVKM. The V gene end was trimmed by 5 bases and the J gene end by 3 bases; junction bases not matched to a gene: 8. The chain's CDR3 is CASSPARLAGVYEQYF. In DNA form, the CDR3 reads TGTGCCAGCAGTCCGGCCCGACTAGCGGGGGTCTACGAGCAGTACTTC. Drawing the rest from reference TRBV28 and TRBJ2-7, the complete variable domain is DVKVTQSSRYLVKRTGEKVFLECVQDMDHENMFWYRQDPGLGLRLIYFSYDVKMKEKGDIPEGYSVSREKKERFSLILESASTNQTSMYLCASSPARLAGVYEQYFGPGTRLTVT.